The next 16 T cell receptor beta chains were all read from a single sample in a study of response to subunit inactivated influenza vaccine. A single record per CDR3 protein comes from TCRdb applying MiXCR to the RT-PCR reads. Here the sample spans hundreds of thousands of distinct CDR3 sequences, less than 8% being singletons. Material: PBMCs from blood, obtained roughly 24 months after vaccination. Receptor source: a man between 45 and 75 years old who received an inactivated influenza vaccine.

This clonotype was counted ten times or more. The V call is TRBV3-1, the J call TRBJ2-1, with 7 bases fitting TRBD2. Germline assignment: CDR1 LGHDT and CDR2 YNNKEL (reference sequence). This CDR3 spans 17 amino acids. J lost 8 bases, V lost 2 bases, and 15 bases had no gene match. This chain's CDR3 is CASSQKTSSGGCDEQFF. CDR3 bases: TGTGCCAGCAGCCAAAAAACCTCTAGCGGCGGCTGCGATGAGCAGTTCTTC.

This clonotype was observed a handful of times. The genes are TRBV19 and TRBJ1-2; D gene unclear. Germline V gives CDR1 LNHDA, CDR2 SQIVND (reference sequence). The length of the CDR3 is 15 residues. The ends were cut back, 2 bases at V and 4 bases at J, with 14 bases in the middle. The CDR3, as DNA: TGTGCCAGTAGTATATCCCAGGACGGCCGCTATGGCTACACCTTC. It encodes CASSISQDGRYGYTF.

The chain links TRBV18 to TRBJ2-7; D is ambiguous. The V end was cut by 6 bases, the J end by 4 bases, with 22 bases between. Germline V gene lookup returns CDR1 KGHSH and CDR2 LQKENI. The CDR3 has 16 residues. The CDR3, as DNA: TGTGCCAGCTCCCTCGAAAGCATGGTCAGTCGGTACGAGCAGTACTTC. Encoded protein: CASSLESMVSRYEQYF.

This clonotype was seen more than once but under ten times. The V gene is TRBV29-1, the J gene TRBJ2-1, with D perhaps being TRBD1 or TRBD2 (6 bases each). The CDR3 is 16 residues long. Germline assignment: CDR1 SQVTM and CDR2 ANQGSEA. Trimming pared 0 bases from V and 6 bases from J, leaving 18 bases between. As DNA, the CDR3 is TGCAGCGTTGAAGAGGGGGGCAGGGTGGCGGCCAATGAGCAGTTCTTC. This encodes CSVEEGGRVAANEQFF.

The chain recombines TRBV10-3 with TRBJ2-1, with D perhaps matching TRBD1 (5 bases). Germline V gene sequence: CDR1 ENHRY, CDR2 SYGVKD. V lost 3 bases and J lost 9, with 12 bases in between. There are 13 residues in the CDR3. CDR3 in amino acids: CAISDYRSTEQFF. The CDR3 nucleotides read TGTGCCATCAGTGACTACAGGTCTACTGAGCAGTTCTTC.

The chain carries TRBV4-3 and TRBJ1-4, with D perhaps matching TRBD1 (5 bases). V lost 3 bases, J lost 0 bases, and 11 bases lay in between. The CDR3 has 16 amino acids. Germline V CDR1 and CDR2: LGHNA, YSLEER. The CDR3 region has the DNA TGCGCCAGCAGCCAGGGGCGGGGTGCAACTAATGAAAAACTGTTTTTT. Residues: CASSQGRGATNEKLFF.

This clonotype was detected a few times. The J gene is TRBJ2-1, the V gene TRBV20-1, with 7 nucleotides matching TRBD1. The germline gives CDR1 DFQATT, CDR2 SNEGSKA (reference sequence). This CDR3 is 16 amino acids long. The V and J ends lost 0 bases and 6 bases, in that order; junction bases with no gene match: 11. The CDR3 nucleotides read TGCAGTGCTAGAGATCTATCCAGGGGGTATGGCAATGAGCAGTTCTTC. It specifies CSARDLSRGYGNEQFF.

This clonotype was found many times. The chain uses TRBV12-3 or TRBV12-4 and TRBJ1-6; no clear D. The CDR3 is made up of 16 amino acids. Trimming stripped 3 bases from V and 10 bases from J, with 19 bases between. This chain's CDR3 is CASSFSGRVEGSPLHF. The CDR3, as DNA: TGTGCCAGCAGTTTCTCGGGGAGGGTTGAAGGCTCACCCCTCCACTTT.

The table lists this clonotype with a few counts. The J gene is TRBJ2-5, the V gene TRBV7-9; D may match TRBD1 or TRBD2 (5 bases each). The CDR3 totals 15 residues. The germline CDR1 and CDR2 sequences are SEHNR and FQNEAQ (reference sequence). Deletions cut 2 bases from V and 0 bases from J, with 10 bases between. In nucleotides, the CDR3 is TGTGCCAGCAGCTTATGGGGGACCGACCAAGAGACCCAGTACTTC. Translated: CASSLWGTDQETQYF.

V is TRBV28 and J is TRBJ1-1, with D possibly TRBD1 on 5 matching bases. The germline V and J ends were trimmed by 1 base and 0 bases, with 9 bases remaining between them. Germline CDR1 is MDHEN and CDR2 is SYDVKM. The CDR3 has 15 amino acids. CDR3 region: CASSLFPGMNTEAFF. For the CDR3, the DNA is TGTGCCAGCAGTTTATTCCCAGGGATGAACACTGAAGCTTTCTTT.

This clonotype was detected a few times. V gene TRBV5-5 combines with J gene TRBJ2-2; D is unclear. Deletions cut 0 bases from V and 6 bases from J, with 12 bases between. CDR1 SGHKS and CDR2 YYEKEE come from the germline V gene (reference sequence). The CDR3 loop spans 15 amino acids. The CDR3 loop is CASSLGHVGSGELFF. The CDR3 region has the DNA TGTGCCAGCAGCTTGGGACACGTTGGGTCCGGGGAGCTGTTTTTT.

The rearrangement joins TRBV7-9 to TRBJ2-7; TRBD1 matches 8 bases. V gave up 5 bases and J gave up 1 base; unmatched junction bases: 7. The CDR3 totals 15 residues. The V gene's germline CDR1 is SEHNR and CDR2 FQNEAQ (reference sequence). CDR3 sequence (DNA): TGTGCCAGCAGCCCGACAGGGGAGAAATCCTACGAGCAGTACTTC. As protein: CASSPTGEKSYEQYF.

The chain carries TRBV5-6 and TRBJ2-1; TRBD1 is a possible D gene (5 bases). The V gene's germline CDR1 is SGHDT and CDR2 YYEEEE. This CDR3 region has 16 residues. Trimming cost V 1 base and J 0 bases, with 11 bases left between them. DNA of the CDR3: TGTGCCAGCAGCTTGTTTCAGGGCAGCTCCTACAATGAGCAGTTCTTC. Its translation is CASSLFQGSSYNEQFF.

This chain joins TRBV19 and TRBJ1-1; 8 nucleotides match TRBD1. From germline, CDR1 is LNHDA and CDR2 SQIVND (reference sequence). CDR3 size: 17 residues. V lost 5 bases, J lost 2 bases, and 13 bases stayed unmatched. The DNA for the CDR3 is TGTGCCAGTAGTGTTATAGTGGGGACAGGAACTAACACTGAAGCTTTCTTT. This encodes CASSVIVGTGTNTEAFF.

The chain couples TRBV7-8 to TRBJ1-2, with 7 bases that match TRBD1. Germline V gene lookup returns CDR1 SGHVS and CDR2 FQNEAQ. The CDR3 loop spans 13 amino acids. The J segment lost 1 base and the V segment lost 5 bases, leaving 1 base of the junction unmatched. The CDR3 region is CASSGQVNYGYTF. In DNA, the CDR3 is TGTGCCAGCAGCGGACAGGTTAACTATGGCTACACCTTC.

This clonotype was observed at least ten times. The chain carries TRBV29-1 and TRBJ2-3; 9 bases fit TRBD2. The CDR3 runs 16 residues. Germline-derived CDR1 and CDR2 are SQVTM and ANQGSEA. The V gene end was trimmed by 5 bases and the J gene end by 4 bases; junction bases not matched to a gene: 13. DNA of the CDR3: TGCAGCGTTCGACTATTTAGCGGGAGCGAGGCAGATACGCAGTATTTT. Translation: CSVRLFSGSEADTQYF.